This T cell receptor beta chain was documented in a study of blood T cells in healthy people across ages. Findings of the study overall: It was not known whether donors were CMV positive (a possible confounder of expanded clonotype changes). With age, beta diversity per million T cells declined roughly linearly, significantly by roughly 40.

After removal of 6 bases from V and 5 bases from J, the junction contained 8 bases not matched to a gene. This CDR3 contains 13 residues. CDR1 is DFQATT and CDR2 is SNEGSKA in the germline V gene (reference sequence). This clonotype was detected only a few times. Its antigen remains unknown. Together with a sample-barcoded 5' primer, a J-beta primer mix was included in a second PCR lasting roughly 6 to 12 cycles. Every sample produced at least 3 million CDR3-containing paired-end reads. TCRdb re-derived calls from the 5' RACE reads in MiXCR, one entry per CDR3 protein. This table holds 700,000 or so distinct CDR3 sequences, approximately 21% found once. Whenever a sample was processed, at least 6 million PBMCs were isolated.

The rearrangement uses TRBV20-1 and TRBJ2-7; 9 positions match TRBD1. The TCR sequence derives from an older man in good health. The sample consisted of blood. The CDR3 region is CSATGTGNNEQYF. The CDR3 region has the DNA TGCAGTGCCACCGGGACAGGGAACAACGAGCAGTACTTC.